Sequencing of this TCR beta chain was carried out in a study of blood T cells in healthy people across ages. No fewer than 7 million PBMCs went into each sample. This CDR3 comprises 16 residues. CDR1 LGHDT and CDR2 YNNKEL come from the germline V gene (reference sequence). Findings of the study overall: Estimated diversity, derived from one million T cells, was regarded as an underestimate.

The authors ran a second PCR of roughly 6 to 12 cycles using a sample-barcoded 5' primer and a J-beta primer mix. From the 5' RACE reads, TCRdb called clonotypes with MiXCR, one entry per CDR3 protein. The profile shows almost 800,000 distinct CDR3 sequences, roughly 60% of them singletons. This clonotype was recorded only once. Its matching antigen is unknown. Relative to the germline gene, one junction end is altered; a read error may explain this. The sample consisted of blood. This clonotype was sampled from a man aged 25-45 years in good health. J is TRBJ2-1 and V is TRBV3-1; D is perhaps TRBD1 (5 bases). CDR3 sequence: CASSQDLARGVNEQFF. In DNA, the CDR3 is TGTGCCAGCAGTCAAGATTTAGCTAGGGGTGTGAATGAGCAGTTCTTC.